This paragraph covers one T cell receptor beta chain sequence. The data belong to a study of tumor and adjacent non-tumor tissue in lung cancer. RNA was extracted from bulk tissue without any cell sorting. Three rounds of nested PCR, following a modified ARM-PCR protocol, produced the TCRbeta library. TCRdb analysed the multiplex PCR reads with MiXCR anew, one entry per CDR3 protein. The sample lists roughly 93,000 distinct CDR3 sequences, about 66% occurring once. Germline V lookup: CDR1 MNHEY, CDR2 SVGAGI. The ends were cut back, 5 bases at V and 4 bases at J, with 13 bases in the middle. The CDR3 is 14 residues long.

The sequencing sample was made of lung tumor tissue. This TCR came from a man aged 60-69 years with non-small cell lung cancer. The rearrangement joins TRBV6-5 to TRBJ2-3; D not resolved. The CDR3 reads CASSGSGGPDTQYF. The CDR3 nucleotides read TGTGCCAGCAGTGGCTCAGGCGGTCCAGATACGCAGTATTTT.